Below, one TCR beta chain is given with its context. The TCR beta repertoire was assessed by survey-level immunoSEQ sequencing. The method was immunoSEQ multiplex PCR; TCRdb's version includes in-frame clones alone and lacks a portion of them. The table has about 50,000 clones, just over 90% seen once. The CDR3 sequence is 22 residues long. V was clipped by 0 bases and J by 3 bases, with 30 bases between them. Per the germline V gene, CDR1 is PRHDT and CDR2 is FYEKMQ (reference sequence). The chain uses TRBV13 and TRBJ1-3; the D is unclear. Input material: PBMCs. The clonotype originates from a man aged 40-55 years with rheumatoid arthritis. The CDR3 sequence: CASSLGFTPKGSIFVNGNTIYF. In DNA, the CDR3 is TGTGCCAGCAGCTTAGGCTTCACCCCGAAAGGGAGTATTTTCGTCAATGGAAACACCATATATTTT.